These 5 T cell receptor beta chains came from one sample sequenced in a study of response to subunit inactivated influenza vaccine. TCRdb reprocessed the RT-PCR reads via MiXCR and lists one record per CDR3 protein. The data show about 540,000 distinct CDR3 sequences, with roughly 25% seen just once and approximately 3% held by the top ten. This same sample was also taken into another study, of T cells expressing NK-cell markers. From that paper: TCR beta cDNA was made by 5'RACE template switching with UMIs.

The specimen was CD4+ T cells sorted from PBMCs, collected 11 to 12 days after vaccination. The receptors stem from a man in his fifties who received an inactivated influenza vaccine.

The chain uses TRBV18 and TRBJ1-1, with D unclear. Per germline, CDR1 KGHSH and CDR2 LQKENI. CDR3 length equals 15 residues. V was shortened by 3 bases and J by 1 base, with 12 bases between the two germline ends. DNA of the CDR3: TGTGCCAGCTCACCCCTCCGGGTACCGAACACTGAAGCTTTCTTT. Protein sequence: CASSPLRVPNTEAFF.

This clonotype was detected ten times or more. This chain links TRBV29-1 with TRBJ2-1; 9 nucleotides match TRBD1. J lost 7 bases, V lost 1 base, and 2 bases had no gene match. The CDR3 is 13 amino acids. Germline assignment: CDR1 SQVTM and CDR2 ANQGSEA. The CDR3 DNA is TGCAGCGTTGAAGGACAGGGGGGGAATGAGCAGTTCTTC. Translation gives CSVEGQGGNEQFF.

The chain has TRBV4-2 and TRBJ2-2; perhaps TRBD2 as D (5 bases). V gave up 0 bases and J gave up 4 bases, with 12 bases separating them. This CDR3 has 16 residues. Germline V gives CDR1 LGHNA, CDR2 YNFKEQ. CDR3 bases: TGTGCCAGCAGCCAAGATGTTGGCCGGGGCACCGGGGAGCTGTTTTTT. Translation gives CASSQDVGRGTGELFF.

V is TRBV18 and J is TRBJ2-7; weak D call: TRBD2 (7 bases). The CDR3 length is 13 residues. V dropped 6 bases and J dropped 2 bases, with 11 bases sitting between them. Germline lookup yields CDR1 KGHSH and CDR2 LQKENI. The CDR3 DNA reads as TGTGCCAGCTCCACAGGGACTACCTACGAGCAGTACTTC. It yields the protein CASSTGTTYEQYF.

This clonotype occurred a few times. The chain links TRBV27 to TRBJ1-1; the D is unclear. The CDR3 is 10 residues long. Germline lookup yields CDR1 MNHEY and CDR2 SMNVEV (reference sequence). Deletions cut 6 bases from V and 7 bases from J, with 6 bases between. CDR3: CASRGGEAFF. CDR3 bases: TGTGCCAGCAGGGGAGGTGAAGCTTTCTTT.